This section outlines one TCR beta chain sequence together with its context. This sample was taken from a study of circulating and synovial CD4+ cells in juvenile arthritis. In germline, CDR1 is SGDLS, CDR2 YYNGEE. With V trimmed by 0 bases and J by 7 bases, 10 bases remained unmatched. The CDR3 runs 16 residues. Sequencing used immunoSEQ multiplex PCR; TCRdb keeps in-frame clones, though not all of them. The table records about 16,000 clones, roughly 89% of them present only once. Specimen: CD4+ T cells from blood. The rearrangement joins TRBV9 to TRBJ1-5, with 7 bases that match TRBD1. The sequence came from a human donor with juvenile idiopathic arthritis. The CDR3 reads CASSVGDQTGNQPQHF. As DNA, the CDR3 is TGTGCCAGCAGCGTAGGGGACCAGACAGGGAACCAGCCCCAGCATTTT.